This is a list of T cell receptor beta chains from one sample in a study of PD-1 and CTLA-4 blockade in melanoma. Libraries were prepared by immunoSEQ multiplex PCR; TCRdb keeps only in-frame clonotypes and omits some of them. The sample lists 7,200 or so clones; about 80% were seen once. Sample: CD8+ T cells from peripheral blood, taken before anti-PD-1 treatment. These receptors were obtained from a human donor with melanoma. CDR3s include the opening cysteine and the closing phenylalanine or tryptophan. Fields, in order: V gene, D gene, J gene, clone size, CDR3 DNA, CDR3 protein. D genes are given only for firm matches. Clone sizes are given selectively: once, few, many, or a class where the clone is expanded.

V gene: TRBV6-5; D gene: TRBD1; J gene: TRBJ1-5; clone size: once; CDR3 DNA: TGTGCCAGCAGTACAGGGGGCGCGGAGCAGCCCCAGCATTTT; CDR3 protein: CASSTGGAEQPQHF
V gene: TRBV19; D gene: NA; J gene: TRBJ2-7; clone size: NA; CDR3 DNA: TGTGCCAGTAGTATTGACGGCTACGAGCAGTACTTC; CDR3 protein: CASSIDGYEQYF
V gene: TRBV30; D gene: NA; J gene: TRBJ1-1; clone size: NA; CDR3 DNA: TGTGCCTCTTCCCCGAGACAGACTGAAGCTTTCTTT; CDR3 protein: CASSPRQTEAFF
V gene: TRBV7-2; D gene: NA; J gene: TRBJ2-3; clone size: NA; CDR3 DNA: TGTGCCAGCAGCTTACGGGGGCACGGACACATCAGCACAGATACGCAGTATTTT; CDR3 protein: CASSLRGHGHISTDTQYF
V gene: TRBV2; D gene: NA; J gene: TRBJ2-1; clone size: few; CDR3 DNA: TGTGCCAGCTGTTTACGGTGGACCTACAATGAGCAGTTCTTC; CDR3 protein: CASCLRWTYNEQFF
V gene: TRBV11-2; D gene: TRBD1; J gene: TRBJ2-5; clone size: NA; CDR3 DNA: TGTGCCAGCAGCCTCTACCCGCTCGAGACAGGGTTCCAAGAGACCCAGTACTTC; CDR3 protein: CASSLYPLETGFQETQYF
V gene: TRBV9; D gene: TRBD1; J gene: TRBJ2-2; clone size: NA; CDR3 DNA: TGTGCCAGCAGCCTACGGACAGGGGACACCGGGGAGCTGTTTTTT; CDR3 protein: CASSLRTGDTGELFF
V gene: TRBV4-3; D gene: NA; J gene: TRBJ1-4; clone size: once; CDR3 DNA: TGCGCCAGCAGCCAAGATCGAGGGACTAATGAAAAACTGTTTTTT; CDR3 protein: CASSQDRGTNEKLFF
V gene: TRBV11-3; D gene: NA; J gene: TRBJ2-1; clone size: NA; CDR3 DNA: TGTGCCAGCAGCCGCACCTATGAGCAGTTCTTC; CDR3 protein: CASSRTYEQFF
V gene: TRBV12-3/TRBV12-4; D gene: NA; J gene: TRBJ1-1; clone size: once; CDR3 DNA: TGTGCCAGCAGAGTTGGTCTGAACACTGAAGCTTTCTTT; CDR3 protein: CASRVGLNTEAFF
V gene: TRBV11-3; D gene: NA; J gene: TRBJ2-7; clone size: NA; CDR3 DNA: TGTGCCAGCAGCTGGGGGGACTACGAGCAGTACTTC; CDR3 protein: CASSWGDYEQYF
V gene: TRBV3-1/TRBV3-2; D gene: NA; J gene: TRBJ1-1; clone size: once; CDR3 DNA: TGTGCCAGCAGCCAACCCGGGAGAATGAACACTGAAGCTTTCTTT; CDR3 protein: CASSQPGRMNTEAFF
V gene: TRBV4-3; D gene: TRBD2; J gene: TRBJ2-1; clone size: once; CDR3 DNA: TGCGCCAGCAGCCAAGATCTAGCGGGGACGTCCTACAATGAGCAGTTCTTC; CDR3 protein: CASSQDLAGTSYNEQFF
V gene: TRBV7-8; D gene: TRBD1; J gene: TRBJ1-5; clone size: NA; CDR3 DNA: TGTGCCAGCAGCTATGGACAGGCGATGGATCAGCCCCAGCATTTT; CDR3 protein: CASSYGQAMDQPQHF
V gene: TRBV12-3/TRBV12-4; D gene: NA; J gene: TRBJ2-4; clone size: NA; CDR3 DNA: TGTGCCAGCAGTCCTTCCGACATTCAGTACTTC; CDR3 protein: CASSPSDIQYF
V gene: TRBV19; D gene: NA; J gene: TRBJ2-7; clone size: NA; CDR3 DNA: TGTGCCAGTAGTCTAGGGACAAGGTCCGGGGAGCAGTACTTC; CDR3 protein: CASSLGTRSGEQYF
V gene: TRBV7-9; D gene: NA; J gene: TRBJ2-7; clone size: few; CDR3 DNA: TGTGCCAGCAGCTTAGCGACGTACGAGCAGTACTTC; CDR3 protein: CASSLATYEQYF
V gene: TRBV6-5; D gene: TRBD1; J gene: TRBJ2-1; clone size: NA; CDR3 DNA: TGTGCCAGCAGTATCCCGGGACAGGTTTACGGTGAGCAGTTCTTC; CDR3 protein: CASSIPGQVYGEQFF
V gene: TRBV11-3; D gene: NA; J gene: TRBJ1-4; clone size: NA; CDR3 DNA: TGTGCCAGCAGCTCCGGACCCAACGAAAAACTGTTTTTT; CDR3 protein: CASSSGPNEKLFF
V gene: TRBV13; D gene: TRBD2; J gene: TRBJ2-1; clone size: NA; CDR3 DNA: TGTGCCAGCAGCTTAGTCCTTACTAGCGGGGGGAGGGATGAGCAGTTCTTC; CDR3 protein: CASSLVLTSGGRDEQFF
V gene: TRBV2; D gene: TRBD1; J gene: TRBJ2-7; clone size: NA; CDR3 DNA: TGTGCCAGCAGTGAAGCGCTTGGGACAGGGCTCGAGCAGTACTTC; CDR3 protein: CASSEALGTGLEQYF
V gene: TRBV4-1; D gene: NA; J gene: TRBJ1-2; clone size: NA; CDR3 DNA: TGCGCCAGCAGCCAAGATTTATGGCAGAGATATGGCTACACCTTC; CDR3 protein: CASSQDLWQRYGYTF
V gene: TRBV10-1; D gene: NA; J gene: TRBJ2-7; clone size: NA; CDR3 DNA: TGCGCCAGCAGTGATCACAGGGTTGGCGAGCAGTACTTC; CDR3 protein: CASSDHRVGEQYF
V gene: TRBV4-1; D gene: TRBD2; J gene: TRBJ2-7; clone size: NA; CDR3 DNA: TGCGCCAGCAGCCAAGGGACCGGACTAGCGGGTTACGAGCAGTACTTC; CDR3 protein: CASSQGTGLAGYEQYF
V gene: TRBV12-3/TRBV12-4; D gene: NA; J gene: TRBJ1-5; clone size: NA; CDR3 DNA: TGTGCCAGCAGTACAGGGATGTGGCAGCCCCAGCATTTT; CDR3 protein: CASSTGMWQPQHF
V gene: TRBV12-3/TRBV12-4; D gene: NA; J gene: TRBJ2-3; clone size: NA; CDR3 DNA: TGTGCCAGCAGCCCGGGACAAGGGCTGTATTTT; CDR3 protein: CASSPGQGLYF
V gene: TRBV7-9; D gene: NA; J gene: TRBJ2-7; clone size: once; CDR3 DNA: TGTGCCAGCAGCTTATCAGGGAACGAGCAGTACTTC; CDR3 protein: CASSLSGNEQYF
V gene: TRBV6-2/TRBV6-3; D gene: NA; J gene: TRBJ2-3; clone size: NA; CDR3 DNA: TGTGCCAGCAGTTACAGATCCGGGACAAGCGACACAGATACGCAGTATTTT; CDR3 protein: CASSYRSGTSDTDTQYF
V gene: TRBV11-2; D gene: NA; J gene: TRBJ2-4; clone size: NA; CDR3 DNA: TGTGCCAGCAGCTTAGTCGGGAGCGGCGAAGCCAAAAACATTCAGTACTTC; CDR3 protein: CASSLVGSGEAKNIQYF
V gene: TRBV5-6; D gene: NA; J gene: TRBJ2-1; clone size: once; CDR3 DNA: TGTGCCAGCAGCCCGCCGGGGGGCCCTTCTGACAATGAGCAGTTCTTC; CDR3 protein: CASSPPGGPSDNEQFF
V gene: TRBV29-1; D gene: NA; J gene: TRBJ2-1; clone size: NA; CDR3 DNA: TGCAGCGTCAAAGACCCTAGGGGGGTGTCCAATGAGCAGTTCTTC; CDR3 protein: CSVKDPRGVSNEQFF
V gene: TRBV11-2; D gene: TRBD2; J gene: TRBJ2-1; clone size: NA; CDR3 DNA: TGTGCCAGCAGCCTTTATTTAGCGGGAGGACGGATCAGCAATGAGCAGTTCTTC; CDR3 protein: CASSLYLAGGRISNEQFF
V gene: TRBV6-5; D gene: NA; J gene: TRBJ1-2; clone size: NA; CDR3 DNA: TGTGCCAGCAGTTACTCGACAGGCACAAACTATGGCTACACCTTC; CDR3 protein: CASSYSTGTNYGYTF
V gene: TRBV2; D gene: TRBD1; J gene: TRBJ2-1; clone size: once; CDR3 DNA: TGTGCCAGCAGTGAATGGACAGGGAGTGAATCCTACAATGAGCAGTTCTTC; CDR3 protein: CASSEWTGSESYNEQFF
V gene: TRBV7-8; D gene: NA; J gene: TRBJ2-7; clone size: NA; CDR3 DNA: TGTGCCAGCAGCTTAGGAATAGTGGCCTACGAGCAGTACTTC; CDR3 protein: CASSLGIVAYEQYF
V gene: TRBV21-1; D gene: NA; J gene: TRBJ1-5; clone size: NA; CDR3 DNA: TGTGCCACTTCGACAGGGTTAGGGCAGCCCCAGCATTTT; CDR3 protein: CATSTGLGQPQHF
V gene: TRBV10-3; D gene: NA; J gene: TRBJ1-5; clone size: NA; CDR3 DNA: TGTGCCATCAGTGAGTCGGACGGGAATCAGCCCCAGCATTTT; CDR3 protein: CAISESDGNQPQHF
V gene: TRBV11-2; D gene: NA; J gene: TRBJ2-7; clone size: NA; CDR3 DNA: TGTGCCAGCAGCTTAGGAGGGCCTTCCTACGAGCAGTACTTC; CDR3 protein: CASSLGGPSYEQYF
V gene: TRBV7-9; D gene: TRBD1; J gene: TRBJ2-5; clone size: NA; CDR3 DNA: TGTGCCAGCAGCTTTTCTAGGGACAGGGGTCCAGGGGAGACCCAGTACTTC; CDR3 protein: CASSFSRDRGPGETQYF
V gene: TRBV7-9; D gene: NA; J gene: TRBJ1-4; clone size: NA; CDR3 DNA: TGTGCCAGCAAGGGTAAAAAACTGTTTTTT; CDR3 protein: CASKGKKLFF
V gene: TRBV13; D gene: NA; J gene: TRBJ2-3; clone size: NA; CDR3 DNA: TGTGCCAGCAGCTCGGCTATGGGGGCAGATACGCAGTATTTT; CDR3 protein: CASSSAMGADTQYF
V gene: TRBV3-1/TRBV3-2; D gene: NA; J gene: TRBJ2-5; clone size: NA; CDR3 DNA: TGTGCCAGCAGCCCCCCAGTTCCAGTCTCACCCGCCGAGACCCAGTACTTC; CDR3 protein: CASSPPVPVSPAETQYF
V gene: TRBV6-2/TRBV6-3; D gene: NA; J gene: TRBJ2-7; clone size: NA; CDR3 DNA: TGTGCCAGCAGCCAGGGCAACGAGCAGTACTTC; CDR3 protein: CASSQGNEQYF